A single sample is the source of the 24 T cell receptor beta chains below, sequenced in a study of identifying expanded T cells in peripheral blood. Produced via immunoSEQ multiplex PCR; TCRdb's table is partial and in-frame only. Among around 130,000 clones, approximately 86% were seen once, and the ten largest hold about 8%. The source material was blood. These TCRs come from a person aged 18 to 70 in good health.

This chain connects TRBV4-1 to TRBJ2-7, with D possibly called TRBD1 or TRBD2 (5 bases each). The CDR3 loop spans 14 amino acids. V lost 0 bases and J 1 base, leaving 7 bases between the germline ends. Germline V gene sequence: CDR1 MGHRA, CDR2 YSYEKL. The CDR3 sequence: CASSQEGPSYEQYF. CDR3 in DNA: TGCGCCAGCAGCCAAGAGGGACCTTCCTACGAGCAGTACTTC.

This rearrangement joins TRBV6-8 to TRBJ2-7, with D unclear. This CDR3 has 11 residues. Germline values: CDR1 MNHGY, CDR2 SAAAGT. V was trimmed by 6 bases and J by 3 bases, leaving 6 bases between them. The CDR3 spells CASSDFYEQYF. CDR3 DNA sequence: TGTGCCAGCAGCGACTTCTACGAGCAGTACTTC.

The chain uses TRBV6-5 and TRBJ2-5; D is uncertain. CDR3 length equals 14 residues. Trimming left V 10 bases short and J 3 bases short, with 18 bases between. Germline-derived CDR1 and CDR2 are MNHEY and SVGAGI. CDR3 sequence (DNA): TGTGCCACCCAAAGCATCGGAGCCGAAGAGACCCAGTACTTC. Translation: CATQSIGAEETQYF.

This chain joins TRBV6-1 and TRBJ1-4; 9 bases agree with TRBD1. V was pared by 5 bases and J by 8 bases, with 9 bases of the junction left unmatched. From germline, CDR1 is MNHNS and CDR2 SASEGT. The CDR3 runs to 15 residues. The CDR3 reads CASSPPTGGKEKLFF. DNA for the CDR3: TGTGCCAGCAGTCCACCGACAGGGGGAAAAGAAAAACTGTTTTTT.

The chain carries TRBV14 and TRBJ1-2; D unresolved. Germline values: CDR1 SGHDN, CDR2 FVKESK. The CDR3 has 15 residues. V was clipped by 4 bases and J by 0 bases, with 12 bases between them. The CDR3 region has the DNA TGTGCCAGCAGCCTCGGACCGTCCACTAACTATGGCTACACCTTC. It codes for CASSLGPSTNYGYTF.

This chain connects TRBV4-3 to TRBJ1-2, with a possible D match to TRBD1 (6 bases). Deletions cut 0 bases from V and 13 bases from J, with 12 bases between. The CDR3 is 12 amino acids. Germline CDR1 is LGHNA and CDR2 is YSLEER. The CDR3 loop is CASSQDGGRGTF. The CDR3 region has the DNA TGCGCCAGCAGCCAAGATGGGGGGCGCGGCACCTTC.

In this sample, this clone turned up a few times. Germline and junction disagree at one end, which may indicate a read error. The DNA of the CDR3 is TGTGCCACCGGCAGGGTTAGCACCGGGGAGCTGTTTTTT. It encodes CATGRVSTGELFF. The chain recombines TRBV15 with TRBJ2-2, with D perhaps TRBD1 (5 bases). CDR3 length: 13 residues. CDR1 and CDR2 (germline): LNHNV, YYDKDF (reference sequence).

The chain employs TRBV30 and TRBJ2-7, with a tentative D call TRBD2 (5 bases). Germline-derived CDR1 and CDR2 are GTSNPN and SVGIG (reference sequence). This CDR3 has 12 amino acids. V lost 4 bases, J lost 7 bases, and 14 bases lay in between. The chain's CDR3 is CAWNIGRGEQYF. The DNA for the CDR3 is TGTGCCTGGAACATAGGCCGCGGGGAGCAGTACTTC.

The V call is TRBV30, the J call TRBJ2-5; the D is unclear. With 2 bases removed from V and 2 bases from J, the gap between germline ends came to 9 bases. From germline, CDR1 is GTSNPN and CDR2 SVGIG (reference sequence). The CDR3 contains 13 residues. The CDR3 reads CAWSIGRQETQYF. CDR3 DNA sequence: TGTGCCTGGAGTATAGGCCGGCAAGAGACCCAGTACTTC.

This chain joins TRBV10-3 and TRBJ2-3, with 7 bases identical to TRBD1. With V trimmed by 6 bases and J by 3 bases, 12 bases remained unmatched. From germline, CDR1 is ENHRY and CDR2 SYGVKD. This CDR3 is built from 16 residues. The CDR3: CAISDDRVSGTDTQYF. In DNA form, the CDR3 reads TGTGCCATCAGCGACGACAGGGTCAGCGGTACAGATACGCAGTATTTT.

The chain's CDR3 is CASSFSTKGDQPQHF. The CDR3 DNA follows: TGTGCCAGCAGTTTTTCCACCAAAGGGGATCAGCCCCAGCATTTT. This chain joins TRBV27 and TRBJ1-5; D is possibly TRBD1 (5 bases). The CDR3 has 15 amino acids. The V end was cut by 3 bases, the J end by 5 bases, with 14 bases between. Germline CDR1 and CDR2: MNHEY and SMNVEV (reference sequence).

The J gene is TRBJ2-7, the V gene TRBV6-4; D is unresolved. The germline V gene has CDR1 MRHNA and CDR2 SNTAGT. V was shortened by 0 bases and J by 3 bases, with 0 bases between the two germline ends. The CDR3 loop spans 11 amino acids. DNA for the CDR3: TGTGCCAGCAGTGACTCCTACGAGCAGTACTTC. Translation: CASSDSYEQYF.

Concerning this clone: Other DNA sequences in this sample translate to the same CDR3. The CDR3: CASSLDRSYEQYF. For the CDR3, the DNA is TGTGCCAGCAGCTTAGACAGATCCTACGAGCAGTACTTC. This chain connects TRBV7-2 to TRBJ2-7; the D is unclear. CDR3 size: 13 residues. Between the trimmed V and J ends, which lost 1 base and 1 base, there was a span of 5 bases. The germline V gene encodes CDR1 SGHTA and CDR2 FQGNSA.

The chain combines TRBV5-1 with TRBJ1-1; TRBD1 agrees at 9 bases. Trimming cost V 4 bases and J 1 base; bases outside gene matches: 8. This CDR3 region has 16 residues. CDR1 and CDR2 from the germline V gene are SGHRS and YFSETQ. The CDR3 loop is CASSVPPGQGNTEAFF. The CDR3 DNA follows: TGCGCCAGCAGCGTTCCTCCGGGACAGGGGAACACTGAAGCTTTCTTT.

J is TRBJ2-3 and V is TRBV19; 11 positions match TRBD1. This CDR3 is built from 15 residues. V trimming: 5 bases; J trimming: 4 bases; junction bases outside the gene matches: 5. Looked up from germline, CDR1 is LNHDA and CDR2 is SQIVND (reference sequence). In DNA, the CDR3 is TGTGCCAGTAGTCCTCAGGACAGGGGGCCAGATACGCAGTATTTT. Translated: CASSPQDRGPDTQYF.

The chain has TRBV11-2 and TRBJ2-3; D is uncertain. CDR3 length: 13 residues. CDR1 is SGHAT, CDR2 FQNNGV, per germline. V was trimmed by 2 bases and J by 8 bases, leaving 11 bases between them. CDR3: CASSLNWVATQYF. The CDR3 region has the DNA TGTGCCAGCAGCTTAAATTGGGTTGCTACGCAGTATTTT. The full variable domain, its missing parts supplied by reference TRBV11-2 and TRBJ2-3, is EAGVAQSPRYKIIEKRQSVAFWCNPISGHATLYWYQQILGQGPKLLIQFQNNGVVDDSQLPKDRFSAERLKGVDSTLKIQPAKLEDSAVYLCASSLNWVATQYFGPGTRLTVL.

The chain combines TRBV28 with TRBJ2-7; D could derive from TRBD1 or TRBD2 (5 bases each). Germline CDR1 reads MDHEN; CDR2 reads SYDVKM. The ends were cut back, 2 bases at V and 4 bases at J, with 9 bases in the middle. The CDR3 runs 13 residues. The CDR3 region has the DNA TGTGCCAGCAGTTTAAGTTGGGGGTACGAGCAGTACTTC. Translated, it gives CASSLSWGYEQYF.

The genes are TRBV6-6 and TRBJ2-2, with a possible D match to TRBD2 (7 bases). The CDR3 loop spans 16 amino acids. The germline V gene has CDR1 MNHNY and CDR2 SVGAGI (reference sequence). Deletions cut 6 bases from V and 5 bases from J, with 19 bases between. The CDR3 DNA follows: TGTGCCAGCAGCCTGAGTCGGGGGGCGCGAACCGGGGAGCTGTTTTTT. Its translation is CASSLSRGARTGELFF.

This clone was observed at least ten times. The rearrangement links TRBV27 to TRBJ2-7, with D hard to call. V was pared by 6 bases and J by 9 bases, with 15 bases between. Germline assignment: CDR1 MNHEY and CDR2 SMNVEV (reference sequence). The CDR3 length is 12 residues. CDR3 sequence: CASRGSGDWQYF. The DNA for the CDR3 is TGTGCCAGCAGGGGTTCAGGAGACTGGCAGTACTTC.

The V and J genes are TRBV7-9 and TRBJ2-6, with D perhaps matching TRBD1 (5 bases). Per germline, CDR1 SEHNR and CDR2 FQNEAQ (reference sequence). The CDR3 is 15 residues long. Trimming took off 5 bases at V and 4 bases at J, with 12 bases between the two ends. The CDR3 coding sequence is TGTGCCAGCAGCAAACAGGTACCCGGGGCCAACGTCCTGACTTTC. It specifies CASSKQVPGANVLTF.

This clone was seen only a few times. The CDR3 DNA reads TGTGCCAGCAGGCACAGGAGGACAGGCAGCAATCAGCCCCAGCATTTT. Its protein product is CASRHRRTGSNQPQHF. The chain couples TRBV28 to TRBJ1-5, with TRBD1 matching 7 bases. There are 16 residues in the CDR3. Per germline, CDR1 MDHEN and CDR2 SYDVKM. The V and J ends lost 6 bases and 1 base, in that order; junction bases with no gene match: 9.

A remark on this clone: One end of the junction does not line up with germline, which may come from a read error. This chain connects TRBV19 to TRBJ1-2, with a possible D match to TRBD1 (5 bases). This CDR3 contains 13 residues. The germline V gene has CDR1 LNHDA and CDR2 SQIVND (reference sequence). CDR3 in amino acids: CPNRQGEDYGYTF. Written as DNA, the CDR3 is TGCCCTAACCGTCAGGGAGAGGACTATGGCTACACCTTC.

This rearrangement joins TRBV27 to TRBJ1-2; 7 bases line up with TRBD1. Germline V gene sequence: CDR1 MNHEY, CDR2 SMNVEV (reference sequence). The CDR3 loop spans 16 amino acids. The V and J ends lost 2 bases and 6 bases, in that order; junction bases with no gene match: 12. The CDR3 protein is CASSLGAATGRDGYTF. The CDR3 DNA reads TGTGCCAGCAGTTTAGGGGCCGCGACAGGGAGGGATGGCTACACCTTC.

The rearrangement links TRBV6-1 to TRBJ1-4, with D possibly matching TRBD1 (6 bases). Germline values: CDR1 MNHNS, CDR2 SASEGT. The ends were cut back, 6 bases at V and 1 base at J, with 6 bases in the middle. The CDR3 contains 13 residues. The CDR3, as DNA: TGTGCCAGCAGACAGGGAACTAATGAAAAACTGTTTTTT. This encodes CASRQGTNEKLFF.